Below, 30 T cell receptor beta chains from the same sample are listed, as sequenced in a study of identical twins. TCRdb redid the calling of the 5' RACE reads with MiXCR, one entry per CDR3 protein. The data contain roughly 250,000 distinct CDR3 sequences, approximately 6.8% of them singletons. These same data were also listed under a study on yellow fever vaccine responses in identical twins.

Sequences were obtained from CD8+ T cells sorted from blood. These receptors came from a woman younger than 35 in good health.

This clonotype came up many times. CDR3 protein: CASSRPGTGSTEAFF. In nucleotides, the CDR3 is TGTGCCAGCAGCCGGCCCGGGACAGGGAGCACTGAAGCTTTCTTT. The chain links TRBV12-3 or TRBV12-4 to TRBJ1-1; TRBD1 aligns across 9 bases. This CDR3 has 15 residues. J lost 4 bases, V lost 6 bases, and 9 bases had no gene match.

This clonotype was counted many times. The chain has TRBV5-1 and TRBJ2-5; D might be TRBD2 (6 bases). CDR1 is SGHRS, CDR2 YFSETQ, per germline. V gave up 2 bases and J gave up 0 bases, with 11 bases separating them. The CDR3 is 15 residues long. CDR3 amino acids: CASSFPGGYQETQYF. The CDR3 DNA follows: TGCGCCAGCAGCTTCCCCGGAGGGTACCAAGAGACCCAGTACTTC.

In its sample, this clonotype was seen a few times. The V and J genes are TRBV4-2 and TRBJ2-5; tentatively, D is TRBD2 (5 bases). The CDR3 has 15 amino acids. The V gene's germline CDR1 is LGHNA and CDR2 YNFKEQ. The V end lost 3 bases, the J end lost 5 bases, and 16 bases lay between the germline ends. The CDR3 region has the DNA TGTGCCAGCAGCCAGATGGACTCCCAAGACGAGACCCAGTACTTC. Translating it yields CASSQMDSQDETQYF.

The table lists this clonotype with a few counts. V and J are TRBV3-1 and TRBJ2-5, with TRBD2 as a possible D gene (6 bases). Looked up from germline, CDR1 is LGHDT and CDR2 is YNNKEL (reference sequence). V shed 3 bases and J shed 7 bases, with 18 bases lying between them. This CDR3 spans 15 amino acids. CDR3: CASSHFGGSSGTQYF. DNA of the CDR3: TGTGCCAGCAGCCACTTTGGGGGGTCGTCAGGGACCCAGTACTTC.

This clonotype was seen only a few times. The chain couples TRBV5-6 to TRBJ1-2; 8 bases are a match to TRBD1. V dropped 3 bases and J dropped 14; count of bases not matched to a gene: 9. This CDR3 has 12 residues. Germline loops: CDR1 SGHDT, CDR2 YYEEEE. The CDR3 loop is CASSSGQDLSTF. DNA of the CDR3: TGTGCCAGCAGCTCGGGACAGGACCTCTCAACCTTC.

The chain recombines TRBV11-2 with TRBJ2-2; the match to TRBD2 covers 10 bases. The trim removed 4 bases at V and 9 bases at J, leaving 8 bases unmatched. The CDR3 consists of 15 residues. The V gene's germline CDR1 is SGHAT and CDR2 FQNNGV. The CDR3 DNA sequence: TGTGCCAGCAGCTGGGCTAGCGGGGGCTCCAGGGAGCTGTTTTTT. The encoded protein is CASSWASGGSRELFF.

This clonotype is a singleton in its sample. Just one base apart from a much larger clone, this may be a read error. The CDR3 nucleotides read TGCGACAGCAGCCAAGATAGGACAGGGAGAGCTTTCTTT. It specifies CDSSQDRTGRAFF. The chain uses TRBV4-3 and TRBJ1-1, with TRBD1 matching over 8 bases. The CDR3 loop spans 13 amino acids. Germline CDR1 is LGHNA and CDR2 is YSLEER.

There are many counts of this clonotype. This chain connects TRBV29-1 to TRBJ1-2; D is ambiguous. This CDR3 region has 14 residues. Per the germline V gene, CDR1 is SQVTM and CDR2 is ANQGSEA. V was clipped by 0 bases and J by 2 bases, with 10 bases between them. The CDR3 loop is CSVEDGQVNYGYTF. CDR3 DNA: TGCAGCGTTGAAGATGGGCAAGTAAACTATGGCTACACCTTC.

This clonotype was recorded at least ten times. The CDR3 DNA reads as TGTGCCAGCAGCACACAGGGGGATGGCTACACCTTC. It yields the protein CASSTQGDGYTF. This rearrangement joins TRBV7-9 to TRBJ1-2, with TRBD1 matching over 8 bases. The CDR3 loop spans 12 amino acids. J lost 6 bases, V lost 5 bases, and 2 bases had no gene match. From germline, CDR1 is SEHNR and CDR2 FQNEAQ (reference sequence).

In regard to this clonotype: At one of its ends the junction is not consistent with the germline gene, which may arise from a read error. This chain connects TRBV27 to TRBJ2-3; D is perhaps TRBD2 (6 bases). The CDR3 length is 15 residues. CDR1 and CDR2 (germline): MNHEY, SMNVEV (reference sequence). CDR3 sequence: CAGSLEASGTDTQYF. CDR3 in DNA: TGTGCCGGCAGCCTAGAGGCTAGCGGCACAGATACGCAGTATTTT.

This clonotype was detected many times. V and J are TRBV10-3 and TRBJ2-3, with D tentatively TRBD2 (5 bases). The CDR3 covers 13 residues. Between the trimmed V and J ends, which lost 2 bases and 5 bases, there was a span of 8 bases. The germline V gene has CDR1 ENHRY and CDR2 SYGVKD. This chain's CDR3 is CAISETRGDTQYF. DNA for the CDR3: TGTGCCATCAGTGAGACCCGGGGAGATACGCAGTATTTT.

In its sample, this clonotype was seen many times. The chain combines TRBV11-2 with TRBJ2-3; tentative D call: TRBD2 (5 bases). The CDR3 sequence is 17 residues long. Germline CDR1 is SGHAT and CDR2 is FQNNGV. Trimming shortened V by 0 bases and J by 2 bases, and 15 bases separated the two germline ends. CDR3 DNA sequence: TGTGCCAGCAGCTTAGATCGAGGGAGCGCACACACAGATACGCAGTATTTT. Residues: CASSLDRGSAHTDTQYF. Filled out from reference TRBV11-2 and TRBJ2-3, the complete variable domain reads EAGVAQSPRYKIIEKRQSVAFWCNPISGHATLYWYQQILGQGPKLLIQFQNNGVVDDSQLPKDRFSAERLKGVDSTLKIQPAKLEDSAVYLCASSLDRGSAHTDTQYFGPGTRLTVL.

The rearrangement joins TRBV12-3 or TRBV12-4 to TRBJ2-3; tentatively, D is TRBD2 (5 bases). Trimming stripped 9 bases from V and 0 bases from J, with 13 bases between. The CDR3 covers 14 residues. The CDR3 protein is CASRYGGSTDTQYF. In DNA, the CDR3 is TGTGCCAGTAGGTATGGCGGGAGCACAGATACGCAGTATTTT.

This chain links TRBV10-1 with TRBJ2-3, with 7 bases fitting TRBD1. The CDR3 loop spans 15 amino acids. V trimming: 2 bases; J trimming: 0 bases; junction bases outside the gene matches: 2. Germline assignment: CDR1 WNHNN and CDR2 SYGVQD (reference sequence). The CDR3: CASSETGASTDTQYF. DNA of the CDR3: TGCGCCAGCAGTGAGACAGGGGCTAGCACAGATACGCAGTATTTT.

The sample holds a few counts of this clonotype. CDR3 amino acids: CATSDLRGTGISHQETQYF. The CDR3 DNA reads as TGTGCCACCAGTGATTTAAGGGGAACTGGAATCTCCCACCAAGAGACCCAGTACTTC. The chain uses TRBV24-1 and TRBJ2-5, with a tentative D call TRBD1 (5 bases). The CDR3 runs 19 residues. CDR1 is KGHDR, CDR2 SFDVKD, per germline. Between the trimmed V and J ends, which lost 1 base and 0 bases, there was a span of 20 bases.

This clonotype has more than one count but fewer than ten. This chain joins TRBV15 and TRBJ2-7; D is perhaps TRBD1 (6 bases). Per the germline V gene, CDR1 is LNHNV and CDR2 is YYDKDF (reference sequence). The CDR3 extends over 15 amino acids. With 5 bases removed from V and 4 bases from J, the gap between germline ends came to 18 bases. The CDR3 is CATSPRAQGLYEQYF. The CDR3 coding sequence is TGTGCCACCAGCCCCCGGGCGCAGGGGTTGTACGAGCAGTACTTC. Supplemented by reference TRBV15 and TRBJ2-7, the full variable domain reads DAMVIQNPRYQVTQFGKPVTLSCSQTLNHNVMYWYQQKSSQAPKLLFHYYDKDFNNEADTPDNFQSRRPNTSFCFLDIRSPGLGDTAMYLCATSPRAQGLYEQYFGPGTRLTVT.

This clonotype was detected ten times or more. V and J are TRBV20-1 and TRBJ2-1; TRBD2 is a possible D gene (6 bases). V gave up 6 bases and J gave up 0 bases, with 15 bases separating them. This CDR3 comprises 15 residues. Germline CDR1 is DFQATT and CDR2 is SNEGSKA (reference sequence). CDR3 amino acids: CSAHLRGDSYNEQFF. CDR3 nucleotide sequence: TGCAGTGCACACCTGCGGGGAGACTCCTACAATGAGCAGTTCTTC.

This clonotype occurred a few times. CDR3 nucleotides: TGTGCCAGCAGTCCTACTCAGGGGAGGGATACGCAGTATTTT. Its translation is CASSPTQGRDTQYF. This rearrangement joins TRBV28 to TRBJ2-3; D may be TRBD1 or TRBD2 (6 bases each). The germline gives CDR1 MDHEN, CDR2 SYDVKM. The CDR3 length is 14 residues. V gave up 5 bases and J gave up 6 bases, with 15 bases separating them.

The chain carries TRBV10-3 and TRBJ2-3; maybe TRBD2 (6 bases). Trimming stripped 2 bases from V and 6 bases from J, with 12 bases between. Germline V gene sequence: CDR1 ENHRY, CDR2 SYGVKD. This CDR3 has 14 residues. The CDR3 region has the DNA TGTGCCATCAGTGAGGAGCTAGCGCCTGATACGCAGTATTTT. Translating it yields CAISEELAPDTQYF.

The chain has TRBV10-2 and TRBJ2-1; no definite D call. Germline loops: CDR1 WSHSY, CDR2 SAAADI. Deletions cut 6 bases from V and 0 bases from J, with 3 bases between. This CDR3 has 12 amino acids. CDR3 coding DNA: TGCGCCAGCAGGGTCTCCTACAATGAGCAGTTCTTC. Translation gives CASRVSYNEQFF.

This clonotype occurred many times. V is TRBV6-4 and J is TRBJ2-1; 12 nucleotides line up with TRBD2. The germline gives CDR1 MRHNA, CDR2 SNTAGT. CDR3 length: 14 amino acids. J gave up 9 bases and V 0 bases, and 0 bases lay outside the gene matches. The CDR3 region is CASSDSTSGSEQFF. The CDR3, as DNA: TGTGCCAGCAGTGACTCGACTAGCGGGAGTGAGCAGTTCTTC.

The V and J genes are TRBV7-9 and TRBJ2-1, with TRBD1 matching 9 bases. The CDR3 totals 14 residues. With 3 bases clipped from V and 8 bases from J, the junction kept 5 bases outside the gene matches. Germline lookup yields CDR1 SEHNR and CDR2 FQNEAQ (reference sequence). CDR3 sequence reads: CASSFRTGEDEQFF. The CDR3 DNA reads TGTGCCAGCAGCTTCCGGACAGGGGAAGATGAGCAGTTCTTC.

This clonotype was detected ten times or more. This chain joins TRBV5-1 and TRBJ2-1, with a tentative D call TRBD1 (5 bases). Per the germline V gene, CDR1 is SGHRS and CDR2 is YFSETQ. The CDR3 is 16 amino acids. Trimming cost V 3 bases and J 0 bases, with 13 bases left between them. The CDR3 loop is CASSSREGGSYNEQFF. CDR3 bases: TGCGCCAGCAGCTCCAGGGAAGGTGGCTCCTACAATGAGCAGTTCTTC.

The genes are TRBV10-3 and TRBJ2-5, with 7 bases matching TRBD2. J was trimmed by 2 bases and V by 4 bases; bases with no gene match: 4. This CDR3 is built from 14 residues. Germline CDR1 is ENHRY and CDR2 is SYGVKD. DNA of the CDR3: TGTGCCATCAGTGGGGAGGGTTTTCAAGAGACCCAGTACTTC. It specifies CAISGEGFQETQYF.

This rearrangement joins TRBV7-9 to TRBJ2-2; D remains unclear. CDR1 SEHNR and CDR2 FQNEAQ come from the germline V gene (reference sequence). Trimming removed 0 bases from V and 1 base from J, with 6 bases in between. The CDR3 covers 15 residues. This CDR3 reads CASSLARQNTGELFF. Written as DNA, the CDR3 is TGTGCCAGCAGCTTAGCGCGACAGAACACCGGGGAGCTGTTTTTT.

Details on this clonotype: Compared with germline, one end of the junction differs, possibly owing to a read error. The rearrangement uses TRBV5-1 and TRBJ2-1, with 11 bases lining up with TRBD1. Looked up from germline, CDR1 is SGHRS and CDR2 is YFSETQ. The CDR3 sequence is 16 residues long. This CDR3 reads CASGLGGTGGRNEQFF. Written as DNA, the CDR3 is TGCGCCAGCGGCTTGGGTGGGACAGGGGGTCGGAATGAGCAGTTCTTC. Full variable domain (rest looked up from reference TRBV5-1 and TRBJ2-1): KAGVTQTPRYLIKTRGQQVTLSCSPISGHRSVSWYQQTPGQGLQFLFEYFSETQRNKGNFPGRFSGRQFSNSRSEMNVSTLELGDSALYLCASGLGGTGGRNEQFFGPGTRLTVL.

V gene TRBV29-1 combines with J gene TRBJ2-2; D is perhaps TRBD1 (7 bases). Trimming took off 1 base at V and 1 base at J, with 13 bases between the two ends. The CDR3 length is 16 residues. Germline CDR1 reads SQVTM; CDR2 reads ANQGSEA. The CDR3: CSVEGRGEKNTGELFF. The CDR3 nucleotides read TGCAGCGTTGAAGGCAGGGGGGAGAAGAACACCGGGGAGCTGTTTTTT.

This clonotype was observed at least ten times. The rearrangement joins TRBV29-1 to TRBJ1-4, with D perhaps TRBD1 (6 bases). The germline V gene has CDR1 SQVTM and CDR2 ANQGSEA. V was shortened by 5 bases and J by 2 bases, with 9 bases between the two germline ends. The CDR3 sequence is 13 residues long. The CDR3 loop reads CSVSRGTNEKLFF. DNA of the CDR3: TGCAGCGTTTCAAGGGGGACTAATGAAAAACTGTTTTTT.

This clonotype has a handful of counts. The CDR3 sequence: CASAPSDEQFF. CDR3 in DNA: TGTGCCAGCGCCCCCAGCGATGAGCAGTTCTTC. The chain uses TRBV28 and TRBJ2-1; unclear D gene. CDR1 and CDR2 (germline): MDHEN, SYDVKM. The germline V and J ends were trimmed by 8 bases and 8 bases, with 10 bases remaining between them. The CDR3 is 11 residues long.

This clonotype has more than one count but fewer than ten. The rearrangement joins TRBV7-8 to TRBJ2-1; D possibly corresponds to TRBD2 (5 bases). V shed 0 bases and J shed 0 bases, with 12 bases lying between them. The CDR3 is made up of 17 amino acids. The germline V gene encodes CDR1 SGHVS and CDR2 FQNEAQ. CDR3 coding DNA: TGTGCCAGCAGCTTAGCGGAGGCTTATAGCTCCTACAATGAGCAGTTCTTC. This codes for CASSLAEAYSSYNEQFF.